Listed below are T cell receptor beta chains from one sample, sequenced in a study of PD-1 blockade in classical Hodgkin lymphoma. The repertoire was sequenced with immunoSEQ multiplex PCR; TCRdb's copy has only in-frame clones and lacks some. The sample consists of more than 15,000 clones, about 90% of them appearing once. The sample was CD4+ T cells from blood. The receptors stem from a human donor with classical Hodgkin lymphoma. CDR3s include the opening cysteine and the closing phenylalanine or tryptophan. D genes are given only for firm matches. Clone size, where shown, is once, few, many, or a class for clones that have expanded.

v_call	cdr3_length	clone_size	j_call	d_call	cdr3_aa	cdr3_nt
TRBV27	12	once	TRBJ1-4	.	CASSRPNEKLFF	TGTGCCAGCAGCAGGCCTAATGAAAAACTGTTTTTT
TRBV19	14	.	TRBJ1-3	TRBD1	CASSQNRGGNTIYF	TGTGCCAGTAGTCAGAACAGGGGAGGAAACACCATATATTTT
TRBV7-2	13	.	TRBJ2-1	.	CASSLGRGTEQFF	TGTGCCAGCAGCTTAGGACGTGGGACGGAGCAGTTCTTC
TRBV15	14	.	TRBJ2-7	.	CATRKGPIGTEQYF	TGTGCCACCAGGAAGGGACCTATAGGAACCGAGCAGTACTTC
TRBV19	13	.	TRBJ1-2	TRBD1	CASSPGTGGGYTF	TGTGCCAGTAGTCCAGGGACAGGGGGTGGCTACACCTTC
TRBV19	18	.	TRBJ2-6	.	CASSMKSGRGSGANVLTF	TGTGCCAGTAGTATGAAATCAGGGCGAGGTTCTGGGGCCAACGTCCTGACTTTC
TRBV6-1	12	.	TRBJ1-3	.	CASRSSGNTIYF	TGTGCCAGCAGGTCCTCTGGAAACACCATATATTTT
TRBV19	11	.	TRBJ2-1	.	CASSWGNEQFF	TGTGCCAGTAGTTGGGGAAATGAGCAGTTCTTC
TRBV7-6	13	.	TRBJ2-7	.	CASSRGTNYEQYF	TGTGCCAGCAGCCGTGGGACCAACTACGAGCAGTACTTC
TRBV10-3	15	.	TRBJ2-3	.	CAISSDRYRTDTQYF	TGTGCCATCAGTTCTGACAGGTACCGGACAGATACGCAGTATTTT
TRBV28	15	.	TRBJ1-2	TRBD1	CASRLTGGFNYGYTF	TGTGCCAGCAGGTTGACAGGGGGTTTTAACTATGGCTACACCTTC
TRBV5-1	16	.	TRBJ2-7	TRBD1	CASSLGLGQGSYEQYF	TGCGCCAGCAGCTTGGGGTTGGGACAGGGGTCCTACGAGCAGTACTTC
TRBV7-6	14	.	TRBJ2-5	.	CASSLWLAVETQYF	TGTGCCAGCAGCTTATGGCTAGCCGTGGAGACCCAGTACTTC
TRBV30	13	.	TRBJ1-1	.	CAGHRGGNTEAFF	TGTGCCGGGCACCGGGGGGGGAACACTGAAGCTTTCTTT
TRBV12-5	13	.	TRBJ2-7	TRBD1	CASGHGTGGEQYF	TGTGCTAGTGGCCACGGGACAGGGGGCGAGCAGTACTTC
TRBV18	18	.	TRBJ2-4	TRBD1	CASSPRTSDRVAKNIQYF	TGTGCCAGCTCACCAAGAACTTCCGACAGGGTGGCCAAAAACATTCAGTACTTC
TRBV25-1	16	.	TRBJ2-1	.	CASSESRDSRGNEQFF	TGTGCCAGCAGTGAATCGCGGGACTCTCGGGGCAATGAGCAGTTCTTC
TRBV6-1	13	.	TRBJ2-7	.	CASREPGLHEQYF	TGTGCCAGCAGAGAGCCGGGACTCCACGAGCAGTACTTC
TRBV5-1	15	.	TRBJ2-3	TRBD2	CASTPGLAYTDTQYF	TGCGCCAGCACCCCGGGACTAGCCTACACAGATACGCAGTATTTT
TRBV10-3	13	.	TRBJ1-4	.	CATQAGLNEKLFF	TGTGCCACCCAAGCGGGACTAAATGAAAAACTGTTTTTT
TRBV20-1	10	.	TRBJ2-1	.	CSARDNEQFF	TGCAGTGCCCGCGACAATGAGCAGTTCTTC
TRBV7-8	16	once	TRBJ2-6	.	CASSLGSISGANVLTF	TGTGCCAGCAGCTTAGGCTCGATCTCTGGGGCCAACGTCCTGACTTTC
TRBV10-3	15	.	TRBJ2-7	TRBD2	CAISERTSGGYEQYF	TGTGCCATCAGTGAGAGGACTAGCGGCGGGTACGAGCAGTACTTC
TRBV27	15	.	TRBJ1-5	.	CASSLMGSGNQPQHF	TGTGCCAGCAGTTTGATGGGGTCTGGCAATCAGCCCCAGCATTTT
TRBV30	16	once	TRBJ2-7	TRBD2	CAWSHPGLAVTYEQYF	TGTGCCTGGAGCCATCCTGGACTAGCGGTAACCTACGAGCAGTACTTC
TRBV7-3	16	.	TRBJ2-7	TRBD1	CASSFPGGRYDYEQYF	TGTGCCAGCAGCTTCCCAGGGGGCCGATACGACTACGAGCAGTACTTC
TRBV25-1	14	.	TRBJ2-3	.	CASSRGLSTDTQYF	TGTGCCAGTTCCCGGGGCCTTAGCACAGATACGCAGTATTTT
TRBV27	13	.	TRBJ2-7	TRBD2	CASSLGLAGKQYF	TGTGCCAGCAGTTTAGGACTAGCGGGAAAGCAGTACTTC
TRBV5-1	13	.	TRBJ2-7	.	CASKRDNGYEQYF	TGCGCCAGCAAAAGGGACAACGGATACGAGCAGTACTTC
TRBV28	13	.	TRBJ1-4	.	CASSLSHNEKLFF	TGTGCCAGCAGTTTATCTCATAATGAAAAACTGTTTTTT
TRBV6-5	14	.	TRBJ2-5	.	CASSYSRIQETQYF	TGTGCCAGCAGTTACTCCCGGATCCAAGAGACCCAGTACTTC
TRBV7-6	15	.	TRBJ1-3	.	CASSELAISGNTIYF	TGTGCCAGCAGCGAGCTGGCCATCTCTGGAAACACCATATATTTT
TRBV10-3	14	few	TRBJ2-7	.	CAISAGAGDYEQYF	TGTGCCATCAGCGCAGGGGCCGGGGACTACGAGCAGTACTTC
TRBV19	14	.	TRBJ1-1	.	CASMPGNMNTEAFF	TGTGCCAGTATGCCCGGGAACATGAACACTGAAGCTTTCTTT
TRBV2	13	few	TRBJ1-5	.	CATSDDSNQPQHF	TGTGCCACCTCGGACGATAGCAATCAGCCCCAGCATTTT
TRBV2	15	.	TRBJ2-3	TRBD2	CASSQLRAGTDTQYF	TGTGCCAGCAGTCAGCTTAGAGCGGGAACAGATACGCAGTATTTT
TRBV15	14	.	TRBJ1-1	.	CATSRGSGTTEAFF	TGTGCCACCAGCAGAGGGTCGGGGACCACTGAAGCTTTCTTT
TRBV19	14	few	TRBJ1-5	.	CASSMSGGLQPQHF	TGTGCCAGTAGTATGTCCGGGGGGCTACAGCCCCAGCATTTT
TRBV4-1	16	.	TRBJ2-1	.	CASSQAWKSSYNEQFF	TGCGCCAGCAGCCAAGCATGGAAGAGCTCCTACAATGAGCAGTTCTTC
TRBV10-1	15	.	TRBJ2-5	TRBD2	CASRPGLASQETQYF	TGCGCCAGCAGACCGGGACTAGCGAGCCAAGAGACCCAGTACTTC
TRBV2	13	.	TRBJ1-1	.	CASSEGGPTEAFF	TGTGCCAGCAGTGAAGGGGGGCCCACTGAAGCTTTCTTT
TRBV2	17	.	TRBJ2-3	TRBD1	CASRTEGAGGFTDTQYF	TGTGCCAGCAGAACTGAGGGTGCAGGGGGTTTTACAGATACGCAGTATTTT
TRBV9	16	.	TRBJ2-7	.	CASSERGDLSSYEQYF	TGTGCCAGCAGCGAGAGGGGGGACCTTAGCTCCTACGAGCAGTACTTC
TRBV10-2	14	.	TRBJ1-6	.	CASTMRVGDSTLHF	TGCGCCAGCACAATGCGGGTCGGGGATTCTACCCTCCACTTT
TRBV9	15	.	TRBJ2-5	.	CASSPSGQFQETQYF	TGTGCCAGCAGCCCTTCCGGACAGTTCCAAGAGACCCAGTACTTC
TRBV6-6	13	.	TRBJ1-3	TRBD1	CASNDRAGNTIYF	TGTGCCAGCAACGACAGGGCTGGAAACACCATATATTTT
TRBV7-2	13	.	TRBJ2-7	.	CASSSPGEVEQYF	TGTGCCAGCAGTTCGCCAGGGGAGGTCGAGCAGTACTTC
TRBV11-2	14	.	TRBJ2-7	.	CASSLYTASYEQYF	TGTGCCAGCAGCCTTTATACAGCTTCCTACGAGCAGTACTTC